A selection of T cell receptor beta chains follows, all from one sample in a study of technical replicates of blood from a handful of donors. Generated by immunoSEQ multiplex PCR, the TCRdb table keeps only in-frame clones and is missing some. The sample has approximately 99,000 clones, approximately 95% seen once; the top ten hold around 0.21%. Sequencing was carried out using T cells isolated from PBMCs. Receptors originate from a human donor in good health. CDR3s include the opening cysteine and the closing phenylalanine or tryptophan. The D gene is left open where the match is weak. Not every row has a clone size; where given, it reads once, few, many or a size class.

J: TRBJ2-1
size: .
V: TRBV2
D: .
CDR3: CATGDGGQQFF
DNA: TGTGCCACAGGGGACGGCGGGCAGCAGTTCTTC

J: TRBJ2-1
size: .
V: TRBV5-4
D: .
CDR3: CASSFNGGPYNEQFF
DNA: TGTGCCAGCAGCTTTAACGGCGGTCCCTACAATGAGCAGTTCTTC

J: TRBJ1-3
size: .
V: TRBV5-1
D: .
CDR3: CASSLGWVGSLISGNTIYF
DNA: TGCGCCAGCAGCCTGGGGTGGGTCGGGTCGCTAATCTCTGGAAACACCATATATTTT

J: TRBJ2-7
size: .
V: TRBV28
D: TRBD2
CDR3: CASMSPLAGGNLYEQYF
DNA: TGTGCCAGCATGTCCCCCCTAGCGGGAGGGAACCTCTACGAGCAGTACTTC

J: TRBJ2-1
size: .
V: TRBV5-1
D: .
CDR3: CASSLVPHGEQFF
DNA: TGCGCCAGCAGCTTGGTACCACACGGGGAGCAGTTCTTC

J: TRBJ1-1
size: .
V: TRBV29-1
D: .
CDR3: CSVAPRQATMNTEAFF
DNA: TGCAGCGTCGCCCCCCGCCAGGCGACCATGAACACTGAAGCTTTCTTT

J: TRBJ2-5
size: .
V: TRBV18
D: .
CDR3: CASSPGLQETQYF
DNA: TGTGCCAGCTCACCAGGACTCCAAGAGACCCAGTACTTC

J: TRBJ2-5
size: .
V: TRBV7-7
D: TRBD2
CDR3: CASSTGLAGDITQYF
DNA: TGTGCCAGCAGCACGGGACTAGCGGGAGATATTACCCAGTACTTC

J: TRBJ2-7
size: .
V: TRBV2
D: .
CDR3: CASMTDTYEQYF
DNA: TGTGCCAGCATGACAGACACCTACGAGCAGTACTTC

J: TRBJ2-1
size: .
V: TRBV6-1
D: .
CDR3: CASSRLTVLNEQFF
DNA: TGTGCCAGCAGCCGATTGACAGTTCTCAATGAGCAGTTCTTC

J: TRBJ2-5
size: .
V: TRBV29-1
D: TRBD1
CDR3: CSVEEAGGLELETQYF
DNA: TGCAGCGTTGAAGAGGCAGGGGGTCTCGAGCTGGAGACCCAGTACTTC

J: TRBJ2-5
size: .
V: TRBV6-5
D: TRBD1
CDR3: CASSRDRETQYF
DNA: TGTGCCAGCAGTCGGGACAGGGAAACCCAGTACTTC

J: TRBJ2-5
size: .
V: TRBV5-1
D: TRBD2
CDR3: CASAYSSGGSSYQETQYF
DNA: TGCGCCAGCGCTTACTCCAGCGGGGGGTCCTCCTACCAAGAGACCCAGTACTTC

J: TRBJ2-7
size: once
V: TRBV27
D: .
CDR3: CASSQIPLREQYF
DNA: TGTGCCAGCAGCCAGATACCCTTACGAGAGCAGTACTTC

J: TRBJ2-3
size: .
V: TRBV7-8
D: .
CDR3: CASSPGWGLDTQYF
DNA: TGTGCCAGCAGCCCGGGTTGGGGCCTGGATACGCAGTATTTT

J: TRBJ2-2
size: few
V: TRBV7-9
D: TRBD1
CDR3: CASSLTGGSTGELFF
DNA: TGTGCCAGCAGCTTAACAGGGGGTTCCACCGGGGAGCTGTTTTTT

J: TRBJ2-1
size: .
V: TRBV6-1
D: TRBD2
CDR3: CASSEQGGTSGFSYNEQFF
DNA: TGTGCCAGCAGTGAACAGGGGGGGACTAGCGGTTTCTCCTACAATGAGCAGTTCTTC

J: TRBJ2-7
size: .
V: TRBV19
D: TRBD1
CDR3: CASSPDRGSSYEQYF
DNA: TGTGCCAGTAGTCCTGACAGGGGAAGCTCCTACGAGCAGTACTTC

J: TRBJ2-7
size: .
V: TRBV6-5
D: .
CDR3: CASSYSNLGGFEQYF
DNA: TGTGCCAGCAGTTACTCGAACCTCGGAGGGTTCGAGCAGTACTTC

J: TRBJ2-1
size: .
V: TRBV5-1
D: .
CDR3: CASSFRENNEQFF
DNA: TGCGCCAGCAGCTTTCGAGAGAACAATGAGCAGTTCTTC

J: TRBJ2-7
size: .
V: TRBV19
D: .
CDR3: CATVSRGSYEQYF
DNA: TGTGCCACCGTTTCCCGGGGCTCCTACGAGCAGTACTTC

J: TRBJ2-1
size: .
V: TRBV6-5
D: .
CDR3: CASSYTPGAGEQFF
DNA: TGTGCCAGCAGTTATACCCCAGGGGCAGGTGAGCAGTTCTTC

J: TRBJ2-7
size: .
V: TRBV28
D: TRBD1
CDR3: CASSAGTGRYEQYF
DNA: TGTGCCAGCAGTGCCGGGACAGGACGCTACGAGCAGTACTTC

J: TRBJ2-6
size: once
V: TRBV9
D: .
CDR3: CASSVDYRVETAGANVLTF
DNA: TGTGCCAGCAGCGTAGATTACAGGGTGGAGACGGCTGGGGCCAACGTCCTGACTTTC

J: TRBJ2-3
size: .
V: TRBV4-2
D: .
CDR3: CASSQETADTQYF
DNA: TGTGCCAGCAGCCAAGAAACTGCAGATACGCAGTATTTT

J: TRBJ1-1
size: few
V: TRBV30
D: TRBD1
CDR3: CAWSEIPGQGATEAFF
DNA: TGTGCCTGGAGTGAAATCCCTGGACAGGGGGCGACTGAAGCTTTCTTT

J: TRBJ2-4
size: .
V: TRBV6-5
D: .
CDR3: CASSYSGQGKNIQYF
DNA: TGTGCCAGCAGTTACTCGGGCCAGGGCAAAAACATTCAGTACTTC

J: TRBJ2-5
size: .
V: TRBV10-2
D: .
CDR3: CASSESRAGLETQYF
DNA: TGCGCCAGCAGTGAGTCGAGGGCGGGGCTCGAGACCCAGTACTTC

J: TRBJ1-6
size: .
V: TRBV19
D: .
CDR3: CASSIGPSAGSPLHF
DNA: TGTGCCAGTAGTATAGGTCCGTCGGCGGGCTCACCCCTCCACTTT

J: TRBJ2-3
size: .
V: TRBV2
D: TRBD2
CDR3: CASSQGLAADTDTQYF
DNA: TGTGCCAGCAGTCAGGGACTAGCGGCTGACACAGATACGCAGTATTTT

J: TRBJ2-1
size: .
V: TRBV6-1
D: TRBD2
CDR3: CASSEFTGGFNEQFF
DNA: TGTGCCAGCAGTGAATTTACGGGAGGGTTCAATGAGCAGTTCTTC

J: TRBJ1-4
size: .
V: TRBV25-1
D: .
CDR3: CARGGFPGATNEKLFF
DNA: TGTGCCAGGGGGGGTTTCCCTGGAGCAACTAATGAAAAACTGTTTTTT

J: TRBJ2-3
size: .
V: TRBV7-9
D: .
CDR3: CASSPGVWGMGGTDTQYF
DNA: TGTGCCAGCAGCCCGGGGGTCTGGGGGATGGGGGGAACAGATACGCAGTATTTT

J: TRBJ1-1
size: .
V: TRBV4-1
D: .
CDR3: CASSRAGLRNTEAFF
DNA: TGCGCCAGCAGCCGGGCAGGGTTGAGGAACACTGAAGCTTTCTTT

J: TRBJ2-7
size: .
V: TRBV6-5
D: .
CDR3: CASSPGVAGEQYF
DNA: TGTGCCAGCAGCCCCGGGGTCGCGGGGGAGCAGTACTTC

J: TRBJ2-1
size: .
V: TRBV11-1
D: .
CDR3: CASSLRAGSGNEQFF
DNA: TGTGCCAGCAGCTTAAGGGCGGGATCGGGCAATGAGCAGTTCTTC

J: TRBJ2-5
size: once
V: TRBV7-9
D: TRBD2
CDR3: CASSSPGLGRETQYF
DNA: TGTGCCAGCAGCTCGCCCGGACTAGGTCGAGAGACCCAGTACTTC

J: TRBJ2-1
size: .
V: TRBV7-6
D: TRBD2
CDR3: CASSPGASGSGSYNEQFF
DNA: TGTGCCAGCAGTCCCGGAGCTAGCGGGAGCGGGTCCTACAATGAGCAGTTCTTC

J: TRBJ2-2
size: .
V: TRBV2
D: .
CDR3: CASSEKSGSRGELFF
DNA: TGTGCCAGCAGTGAAAAGTCCGGGAGTCGCGGGGAGCTGTTTTTT

J: TRBJ2-1
size: .
V: TRBV7-6
D: .
CDR3: CASSSRQGRPEQFF
DNA: TGTGCCAGCAGCTCCCGGCAGGGTCGACCCGAGCAGTTCTTC

J: TRBJ1-1
size: .
V: TRBV6-5
D: TRBD1
CDR3: CASRDRANTEAFF
DNA: TGTGCCAGCAGGGACAGGGCGAACACTGAAGCTTTCTTT

J: TRBJ2-7
size: .
V: TRBV10-2
D: .
CDR3: CASSDAGSYEQYF
DNA: TGCGCCAGCAGTGATGCTGGGAGCTACGAGCAGTACTTC

J: TRBJ2-3
size: .
V: TRBV19
D: TRBD2
CDR3: CASSRTSGALTDTQYF
DNA: TGTGCCAGTAGCCGGACTAGCGGGGCCCTCACAGATACGCAGTATTTT

J: TRBJ2-3
size: once
V: TRBV7-9
D: .
CDR3: CASSRSGHNTDTQYF
DNA: TGTGCCAGCAGTCGTTCGGGACACAACACAGATACGCAGTATTTT

J: TRBJ2-3
size: .
V: TRBV18
D: .
CDR3: CASSPPGSDTQYF
DNA: TGTGCCAGCTCACCCCCCGGGTCAGATACGCAGTATTTT

J: TRBJ2-1
size: .
V: TRBV28
D: .
CDR3: CASKPLGDFNEQFF
DNA: TGTGCCAGCAAACCCCTAGGGGACTTCAATGAGCAGTTCTTC

J: TRBJ1-1
size: once
V: TRBV4-1
D: .
CDR3: CASSQVFRGTEAFF
DNA: TGCGCCAGCAGCCAAGTCTTCCGCGGCACTGAAGCTTTCTTT

J: TRBJ2-3
size: .
V: TRBV9
D: TRBD1
CDR3: CASSVTGTDTQYF
DNA: TGTGCCAGCAGCGTGACAGGGACAGATACGCAGTATTTT

J: TRBJ2-7
size: .
V: TRBV2
D: TRBD1
CDR3: CARSPGQGVHEQYF
DNA: TGTGCCAGATCACCGGGACAGGGAGTCCACGAGCAGTACTTC

J: TRBJ2-7
size: .
V: TRBV28
D: .
CDR3: CASSLFYGSYEQYF
DNA: TGTGCCAGCAGTTTATTTTACGGCTCCTACGAGCAGTACTTC

J: TRBJ2-1
size: .
V: TRBV9
D: TRBD2
CDR3: CASSVSSGGTYNEQFF
DNA: TGTGCCAGCAGCGTATCTAGCGGGGGCACCTACAATGAGCAGTTCTTC

J: TRBJ1-4
size: .
V: TRBV15
D: .
CDR3: CATSRDSRSYNEKLFF
DNA: TGTGCCACCAGCAGAGATTCGCGGAGCTATAATGAAAAACTGTTTTTT

J: TRBJ2-1
size: .
V: TRBV25-1
D: TRBD2
CDR3: CVSSKPGGLAVYNEQFF
DNA: TGTGTCAGCAGTAAACCTGGGGGACTAGCGGTTTACAATGAGCAGTTCTTC

J: TRBJ1-2
size: .
V: TRBV18
D: TRBD1
CDR3: CASSPSGGASDYGYTF
DNA: TGTGCCAGCTCACCGTCAGGGGGCGCAAGTGACTATGGCTACACCTTC

J: TRBJ2-5
size: .
V: TRBV15
D: .
CDR3: CATSRIGGQEETQYF
DNA: TGTGCCACCAGCAGGATAGGGGGTCAGGAAGAGACCCAGTACTTC

J: TRBJ2-7
size: once
V: TRBV7-9
D: .
CDR3: CASSTRTSYEQYF
DNA: TGTGCCAGCAGCACGAGGACATCCTACGAGCAGTACTTC

J: TRBJ2-2
size: .
V: TRBV2
D: .
CDR3: CASSVSKNTGELFF
DNA: TGTGCCAGCAGTGTGTCCAAGAACACCGGGGAGCTGTTTTTT